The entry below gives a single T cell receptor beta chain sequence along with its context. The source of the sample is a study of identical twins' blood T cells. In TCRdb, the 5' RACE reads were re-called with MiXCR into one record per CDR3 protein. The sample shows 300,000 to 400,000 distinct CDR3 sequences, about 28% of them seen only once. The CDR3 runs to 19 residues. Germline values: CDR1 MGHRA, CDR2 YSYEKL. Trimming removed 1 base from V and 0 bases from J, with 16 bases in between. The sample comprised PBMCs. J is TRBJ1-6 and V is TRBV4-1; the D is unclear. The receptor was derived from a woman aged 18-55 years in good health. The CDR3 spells CASSQVFGIGSSYNSPLHF. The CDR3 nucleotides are TGCGCCAGCAGCCAAGTTTTCGGTATAGGGAGCTCCTATAATTCACCCCTCCACTTT.